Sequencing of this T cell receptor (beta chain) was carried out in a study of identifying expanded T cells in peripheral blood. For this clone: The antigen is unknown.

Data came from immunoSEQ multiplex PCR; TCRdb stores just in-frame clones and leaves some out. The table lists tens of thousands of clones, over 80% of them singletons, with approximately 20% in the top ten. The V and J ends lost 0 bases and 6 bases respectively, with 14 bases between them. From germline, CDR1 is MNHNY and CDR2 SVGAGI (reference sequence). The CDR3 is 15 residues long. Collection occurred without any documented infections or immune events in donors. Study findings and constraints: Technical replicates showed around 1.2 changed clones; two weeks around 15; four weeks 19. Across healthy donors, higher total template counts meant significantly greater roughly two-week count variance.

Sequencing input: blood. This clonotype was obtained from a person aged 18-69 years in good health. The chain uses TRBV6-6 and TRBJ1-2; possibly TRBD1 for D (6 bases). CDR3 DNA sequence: TGTGCCAGCAGTTACTCAAGGGGGGCAGGTGATGGCTACACCTTC. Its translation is CASSYSRGAGDGYTF.